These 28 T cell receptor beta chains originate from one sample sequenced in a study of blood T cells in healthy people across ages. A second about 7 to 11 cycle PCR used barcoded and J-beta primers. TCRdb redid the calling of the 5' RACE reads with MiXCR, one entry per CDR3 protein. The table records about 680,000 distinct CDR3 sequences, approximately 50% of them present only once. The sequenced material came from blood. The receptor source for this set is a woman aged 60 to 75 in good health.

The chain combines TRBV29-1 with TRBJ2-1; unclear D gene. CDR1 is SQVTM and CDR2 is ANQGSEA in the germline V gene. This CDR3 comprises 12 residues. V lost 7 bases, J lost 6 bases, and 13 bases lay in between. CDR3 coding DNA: TGCAGCGCCCGATCCCTCTTCAATGAGCAGTTCTTC. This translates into CSARSLFNEQFF.

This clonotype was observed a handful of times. The CDR3 DNA sequence: TGCGCCAGCAGCCAAGGGACAGGGAGCTCTGGGGCCAACGTCCTGACTTTC. Protein: CASSQGTGSSGANVLTF. The gene calls are TRBV4-3 and TRBJ2-6; 8 nucleotides agree with TRBD1. Germline loops: CDR1 LGHNA, CDR2 YSLEER. V trimming: 1 base; J trimming: 0 bases; junction bases outside the gene matches: 2. There are 17 residues in the CDR3.

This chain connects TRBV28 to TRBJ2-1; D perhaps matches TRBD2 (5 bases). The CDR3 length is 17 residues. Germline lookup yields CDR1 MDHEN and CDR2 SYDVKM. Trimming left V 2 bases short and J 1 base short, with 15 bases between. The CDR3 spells CASSLGGWRLSYNEQFF. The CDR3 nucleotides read TGTGCCAGCAGTTTAGGTGGGTGGAGGCTTTCCTACAATGAGCAGTTCTTC.

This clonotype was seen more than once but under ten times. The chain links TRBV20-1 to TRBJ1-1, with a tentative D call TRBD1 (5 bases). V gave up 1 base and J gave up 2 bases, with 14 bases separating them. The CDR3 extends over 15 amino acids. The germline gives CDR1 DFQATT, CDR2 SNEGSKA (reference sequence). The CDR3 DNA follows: TGCAGTGCTAGAGGGTTTGGGGGGGGTAACACTGAAGCTTTCTTT. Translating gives CSARGFGGGNTEAFF.

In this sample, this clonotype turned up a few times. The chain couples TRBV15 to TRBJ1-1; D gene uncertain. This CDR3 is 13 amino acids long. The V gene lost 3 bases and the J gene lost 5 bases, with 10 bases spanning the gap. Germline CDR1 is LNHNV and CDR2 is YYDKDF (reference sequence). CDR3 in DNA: TGTGCCACCAGCAGTGATAGGAGGACTGAAGCTTTCTTT. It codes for CATSSDRRTEAFF.

The CDR3 region has the DNA TGCGCCAGCAGCTCTACAACCCTAGGGGGCACAGATACGCAGTATTTT. Translating gives CASSSTTLGGTDTQYF. The chain links TRBV4-1 to TRBJ2-3, with a possible D match to TRBD1 (5 bases). V gave up 5 bases and J gave up 1 base, with 16 bases separating them. This CDR3 spans 16 amino acids. The V gene's germline CDR1 is MGHRA and CDR2 YSYEKL.

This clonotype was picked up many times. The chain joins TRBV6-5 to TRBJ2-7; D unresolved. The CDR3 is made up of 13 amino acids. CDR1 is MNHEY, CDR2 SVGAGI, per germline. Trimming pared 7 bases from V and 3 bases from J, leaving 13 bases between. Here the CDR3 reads CASTPSQSYEQYF. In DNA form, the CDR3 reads TGTGCCAGCACCCCGTCGCAGAGCTACGAGCAGTACTTC.

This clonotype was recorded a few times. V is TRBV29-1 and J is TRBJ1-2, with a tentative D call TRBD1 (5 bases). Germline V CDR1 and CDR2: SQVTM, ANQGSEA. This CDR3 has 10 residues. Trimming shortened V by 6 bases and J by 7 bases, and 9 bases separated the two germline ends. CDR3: CSVLGGGYTF. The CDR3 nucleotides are TGCAGCGTCCTGGGGGGTGGCTACACCTTC.

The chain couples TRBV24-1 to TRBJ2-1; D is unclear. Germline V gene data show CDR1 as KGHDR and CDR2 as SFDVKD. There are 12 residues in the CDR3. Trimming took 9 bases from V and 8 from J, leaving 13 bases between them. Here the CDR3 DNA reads TGTGCCACCCTTTCACGTGCGGATGAGCAGTTCTTC. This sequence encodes CATLSRADEQFF.

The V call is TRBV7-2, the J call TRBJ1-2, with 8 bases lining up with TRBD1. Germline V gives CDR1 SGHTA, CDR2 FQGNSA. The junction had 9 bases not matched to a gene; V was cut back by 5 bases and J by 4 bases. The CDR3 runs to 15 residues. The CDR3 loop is CASSQPTGAFYGYTF. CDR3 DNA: TGTGCCAGCAGCCAACCGACAGGGGCCTTCTATGGCTACACCTTC.

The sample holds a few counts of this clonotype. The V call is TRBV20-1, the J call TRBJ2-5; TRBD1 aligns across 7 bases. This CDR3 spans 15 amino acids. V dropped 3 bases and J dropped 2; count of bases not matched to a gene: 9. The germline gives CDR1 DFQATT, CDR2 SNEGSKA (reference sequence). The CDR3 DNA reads TGCAGTGCTAGGACGGGACAGATTAAACAAGAGACCCAGTACTTC. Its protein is CSARTGQIKQETQYF.

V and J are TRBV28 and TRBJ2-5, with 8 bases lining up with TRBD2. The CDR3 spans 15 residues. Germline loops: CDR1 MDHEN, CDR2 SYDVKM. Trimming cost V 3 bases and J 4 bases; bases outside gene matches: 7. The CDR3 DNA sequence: TGTGCCAGCAGTTTTTCAGCGGGAGTCGTAGAGACCCAGTACTTC. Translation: CASSFSAGVVETQYF. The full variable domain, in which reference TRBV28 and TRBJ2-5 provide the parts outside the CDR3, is DVKVTQSSRYLVKRTGEKVFLECVQDMDHENMFWYRQDPGLGLRLIYFSYDVKMKEKGDIPEGYSVSREKKERFSLILESASTNQTSMYLCASSFSAGVVETQYFGPGTRLLVL.

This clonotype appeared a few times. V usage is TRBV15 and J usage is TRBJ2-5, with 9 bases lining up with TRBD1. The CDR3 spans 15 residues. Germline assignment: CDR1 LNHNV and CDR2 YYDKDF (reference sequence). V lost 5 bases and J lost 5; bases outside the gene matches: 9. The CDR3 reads CATSSLQGARETQYF. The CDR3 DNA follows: TGTGCCACCAGCTCACTACAGGGGGCAAGGGAGACCCAGTACTTC.

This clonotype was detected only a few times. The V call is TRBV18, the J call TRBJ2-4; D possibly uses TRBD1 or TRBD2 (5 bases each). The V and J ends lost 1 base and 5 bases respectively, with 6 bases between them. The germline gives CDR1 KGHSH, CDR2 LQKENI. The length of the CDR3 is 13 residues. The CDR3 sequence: CASSPLGQNIQYF. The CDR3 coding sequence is TGTGCCAGCTCACCACTGGGACAAAACATTCAGTACTTC.

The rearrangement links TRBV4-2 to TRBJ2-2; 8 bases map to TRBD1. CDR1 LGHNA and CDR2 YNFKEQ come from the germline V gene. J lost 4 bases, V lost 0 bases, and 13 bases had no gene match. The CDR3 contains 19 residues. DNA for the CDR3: TGTGCCAGCAGCCAAGAAAATTTGAGGACAGGGCCGGGCACCGGGGAGCTGTTTTTT. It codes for CASSQENLRTGPGTGELFF.

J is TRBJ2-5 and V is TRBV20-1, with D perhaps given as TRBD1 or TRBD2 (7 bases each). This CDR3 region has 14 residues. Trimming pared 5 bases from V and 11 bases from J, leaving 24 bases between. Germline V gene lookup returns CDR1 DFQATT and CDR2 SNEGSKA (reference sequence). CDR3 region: CSAYKQEGAREQYF. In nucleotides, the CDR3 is TGCAGTGCTTATAAGCAGGAGGGGGCGCGGGAGCAGTACTTC.

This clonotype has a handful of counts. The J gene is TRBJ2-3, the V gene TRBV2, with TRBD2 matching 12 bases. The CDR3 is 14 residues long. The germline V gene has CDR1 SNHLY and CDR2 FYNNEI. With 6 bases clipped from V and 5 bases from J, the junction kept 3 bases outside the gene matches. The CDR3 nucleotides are TGTGCCAGCAGCCCGGGACTAGCGGGAGATACGCAGTATTTT. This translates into CASSPGLAGDTQYF.

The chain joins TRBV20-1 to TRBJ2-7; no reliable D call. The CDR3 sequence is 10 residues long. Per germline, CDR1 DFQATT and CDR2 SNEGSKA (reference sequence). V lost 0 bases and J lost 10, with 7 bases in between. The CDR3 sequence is CSARDGSQYF. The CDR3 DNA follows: TGCAGTGCTAGAGACGGGTCCCAGTACTTC.

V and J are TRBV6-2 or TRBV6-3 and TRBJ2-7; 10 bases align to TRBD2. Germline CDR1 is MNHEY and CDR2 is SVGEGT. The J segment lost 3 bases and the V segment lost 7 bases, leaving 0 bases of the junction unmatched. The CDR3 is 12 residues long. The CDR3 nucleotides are TGTGCCAGCACTAGCGGGAGCTACGAGCAGTACTTC. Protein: CASTSGSYEQYF.

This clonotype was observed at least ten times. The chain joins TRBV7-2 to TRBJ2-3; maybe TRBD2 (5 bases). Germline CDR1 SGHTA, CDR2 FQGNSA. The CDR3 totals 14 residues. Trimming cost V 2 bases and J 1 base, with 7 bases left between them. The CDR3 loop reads CASSLSGGTDTQYF. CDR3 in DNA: TGTGCCAGCAGCTTAAGCGGTGGCACAGATACGCAGTATTTT. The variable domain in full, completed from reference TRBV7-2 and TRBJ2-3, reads GAGVSQSPSNKVTEKGKDVELRCDPISGHTALYWYRQSLGQGLEFLIYFQGNSAPDKSGLPSDRFSAERTGGSVSTLTIQRTQQEDSAVYLCASSLSGGTDTQYFGPGTRLTVL.

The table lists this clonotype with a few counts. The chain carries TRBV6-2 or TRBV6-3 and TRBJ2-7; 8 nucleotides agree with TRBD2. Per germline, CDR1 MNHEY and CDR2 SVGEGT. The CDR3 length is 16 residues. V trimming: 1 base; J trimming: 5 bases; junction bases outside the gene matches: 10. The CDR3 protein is CASSYFGTSAFNEQYF. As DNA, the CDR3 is TGTGCCAGCAGTTACTTCGGGACTAGTGCCTTCAACGAGCAGTACTTC.

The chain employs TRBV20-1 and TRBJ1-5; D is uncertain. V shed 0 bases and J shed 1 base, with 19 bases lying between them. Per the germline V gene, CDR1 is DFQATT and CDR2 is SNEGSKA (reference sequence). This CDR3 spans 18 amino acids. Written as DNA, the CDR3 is TGCAGTGCTAGAGATAGAGAGGAACGGACGTTCAGCAATCAGCCCCAGCATTTT. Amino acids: CSARDREERTFSNQPQHF.

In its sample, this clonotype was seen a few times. The DNA of the CDR3 is TGCAGTGCACGGACAGACAATAACTATGGCTACACCTTC. This codes for CSARTDNNYGYTF. V and J are TRBV20-1 and TRBJ1-2; weak D call: TRBD1 (6 bases). The V gene lost 6 bases and the J gene lost 1 base, with 12 bases spanning the gap. The CDR3 length is 13 residues. Germline V gene data show CDR1 as DFQATT and CDR2 as SNEGSKA (reference sequence).

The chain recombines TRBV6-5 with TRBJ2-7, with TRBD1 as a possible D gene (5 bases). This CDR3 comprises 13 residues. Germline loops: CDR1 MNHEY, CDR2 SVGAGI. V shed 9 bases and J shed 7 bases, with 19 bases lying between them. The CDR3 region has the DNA TGTGCCAGTTCAATCTTCAGGGAAAATGAGCAGTACTTC. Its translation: CASSIFRENEQYF.

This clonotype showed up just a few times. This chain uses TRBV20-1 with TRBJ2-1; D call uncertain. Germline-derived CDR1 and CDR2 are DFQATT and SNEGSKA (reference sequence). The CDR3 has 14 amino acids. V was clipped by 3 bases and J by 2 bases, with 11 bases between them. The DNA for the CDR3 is TGCAGTGCTAGTGGTAGCTTTGCCTACAATGAGCAGTTCTTC. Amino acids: CSASGSFAYNEQFF.

The CDR3 sequence: CASSFDGDGGSGANVLTF. As DNA, the CDR3 is TGTGCCAGCAGCTTCGACGGCGACGGAGGCTCTGGGGCCAACGTCCTGACTTTC. V is TRBV11-1 and J is TRBJ2-6; tentatively, D is TRBD2 (5 bases). The CDR3 length is 18 residues. Germline V gene data show CDR1 as SGHAT and CDR2 as FQDESV (reference sequence). Between the trimmed V and J ends, which lost 3 bases and 0 bases, there was a span of 15 bases. Filled out from reference TRBV11-1 and TRBJ2-6, the complete variable domain reads EAEVAQSPRYKITEKSQAVAFWCDPISGHATLYWYRQILGQGPELLVQFQDESVVDDSQLPKDRFSAERLKGVDSTLKIQPAELGDSAMYLCASSFDGDGGSGANVLTFGAGSRLTVL.

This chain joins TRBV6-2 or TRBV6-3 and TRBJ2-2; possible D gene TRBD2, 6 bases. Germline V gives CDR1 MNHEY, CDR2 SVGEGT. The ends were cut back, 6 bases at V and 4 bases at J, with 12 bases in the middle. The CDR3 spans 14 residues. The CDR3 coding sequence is TGTGCCAGCAGCGCCTCCGGGGGCACCGGGGAGCTGTTTTTT. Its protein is CASSASGGTGELFF.

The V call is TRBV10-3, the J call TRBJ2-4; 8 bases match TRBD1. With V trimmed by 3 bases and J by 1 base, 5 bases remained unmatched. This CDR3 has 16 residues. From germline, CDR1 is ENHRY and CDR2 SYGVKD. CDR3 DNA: TGTGCCATCAGTGATTCCGGACAGGGCGCCAAAAACATTCAGTACTTC. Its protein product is CAISDSGQGAKNIQYF.